These 29 T cell receptor beta chains originate from one sample sequenced in a study of PD-1 blockade in classical Hodgkin lymphoma. Sequencing used immunoSEQ multiplex PCR; TCRdb keeps in-frame clones, though not all of them. The sample carries roughly 97,000 clones, 80% to 85% recorded once. Each patient experienced a relapse that followed autologous stem cell transplantation, and brentuximab vedotin exposure varied. Sequenced here: peripheral blood mononuclear cells (PBMCs), sampled at baseline. Source of these receptors: a human donor with classical Hodgkin lymphoma.

The gene calls are TRBV18 and TRBJ2-1; tentative D call: TRBD2 (5 bases). This CDR3 has 16 amino acids. CDR1 and CDR2 from the germline V gene are KGHSH and LQKENI. V was clipped by 2 bases and J by 7 bases, with 18 bases between them. CDR3 in amino acids: CASSPVEGVNWNEQFF. CDR3 DNA sequence: TGTGCCAGCTCACCAGTTGAGGGAGTAAACTGGAATGAGCAGTTCTTC. Combining the CDR3 with reference TRBV18 and TRBJ2-1 gives the whole variable domain NAGVMQNPRHLVRRRGQEARLRCSPMKGHSHVYWYRQLPEEGLKFMVYLQKENIIDESGMPKERFSAEFPKEGPSILRIQQVVRGDSAAYFCASSPVEGVNWNEQFFGPGTRLTVL.

V is TRBV5-4 and J is TRBJ2-1; D is perhaps TRBD2 (6 bases). Trimming left V 4 bases short and J 6 bases short, with 17 bases between. This CDR3 has 15 amino acids. The germline V gene has CDR1 SGHNT and CDR2 YYREEE (reference sequence). CDR3 in DNA: TGTGCCAGCAGCCTCAAGACTAGAGAGGGCAATGAGCAGTTCTTC. Encoded protein: CASSLKTREGNEQFF.

In its sample, this clone was seen once. The chain carries TRBV9 and TRBJ2-3, with D tentatively TRBD1 (5 bases). The CDR3 has 14 amino acids. Trimming shortened V by 0 bases and J by 4 bases, and 9 bases separated the two germline ends. Per the germline V gene, CDR1 is SGDLS and CDR2 is YYNGEE. CDR3 coding DNA: TGTGCCAGCAGCGTAGCCCAGGGTGCAGATACGCAGTATTTT. It translates to CASSVAQGADTQYF.

This clone was observed a handful of times. The chain combines TRBV19 with TRBJ2-2; TRBD2 might be the D (6 bases). The CDR3 sequence is 15 residues long. V shed 5 bases and J shed 6 bases, with 16 bases lying between them. In germline, CDR1 is LNHDA, CDR2 SQIVND (reference sequence). CDR3: CASSLGGWVAGELFF. CDR3 nucleotides: TGTGCCAGTAGTCTTGGGGGGTGGGTTGCCGGGGAGCTGTTTTTT.

The chain employs TRBV18 and TRBJ1-1; no firm D call. The ends were cut back, 4 bases at V and 3 bases at J, with 12 bases in the middle. This CDR3 comprises 14 residues. Germline V gene sequence: CDR1 KGHSH, CDR2 LQKENI. The CDR3 protein is CASSRSGGDTEAFF. CDR3 DNA sequence: TGTGCCAGCTCACGCTCGGGTGGGGACACTGAAGCTTTCTTT.

The chain carries TRBV7-9 and TRBJ1-3; TRBD1 agrees at 7 bases. V lost 5 bases to trimming and J lost 4 bases; unmatched junction nucleotides: 5. This CDR3 contains 14 residues. The germline CDR1 and CDR2 sequences are SEHNR and FQNEAQ (reference sequence). CDR3 protein: CASSPGTVGNTIYF. Here the CDR3 DNA reads TGTGCCAGCAGCCCGGGGACAGTAGGAAACACCATATATTTT.

The chain carries TRBV7-6 and TRBJ2-2; TRBD2 matches at 7 bases. This CDR3 region has 15 residues. Unmatched junction bases numbered 10, after V lost 4 bases and J lost 8 bases. Germline CDR1 and CDR2: SGHVS and FNYEAQ. CDR3 sequence reads: CASSSSLGGLGELFF. In DNA, the CDR3 is TGTGCCAGCAGCTCCAGCCTTGGGGGACTAGGGGAGCTGTTTTTT.

The V and J genes are TRBV5-1 and TRBJ2-2, with TRBD2 identical over 10 bases. Germline CDR1 is SGHRS and CDR2 is YFSETQ. Trimming took 4 bases from V and 6 from J; bases not matched to a gene: 15. The CDR3 has 18 amino acids. CDR3 amino acids: CASSPTKAGGRIAGELFF. CDR3 nucleotide sequence: TGCGCCAGCAGCCCGACTAAAGCGGGAGGGCGAATCGCCGGGGAGCTGTTTTTT.

The rearrangement links TRBV7-9 to TRBJ2-5; D is unclear. V was pared by 2 bases and J by 5 bases, with 6 bases between. The CDR3 is made up of 12 amino acids. CDR1 and CDR2 (germline): SEHNR, FQNEAQ (reference sequence). The CDR3 is CASSLMVETQYF. The CDR3 coding sequence is TGTGCCAGCAGCTTAATGGTCGAGACCCAGTACTTC. Based on the CDR3 plus reference TRBV7-9 and TRBJ2-5, the full variable domain is DTGVSQNPRHKITKRGQNVTFRCDPISEHNRLYWYRQTLGQGPEFLTYFQNEAQLEKSRLLSDRFSAERPKGSFSTLEIQRTEQGDSAMYLCASSLMVETQYFGPGTRLLVL.

J is TRBJ2-3 and V is TRBV5-4, with D perhaps matching TRBD1 (5 bases). This CDR3 is 15 amino acids long. The V gene lost 0 bases and the J gene lost 11 bases, with 19 bases spanning the gap. Germline-derived CDR1 and CDR2 are SGHNT and YYREEE (reference sequence). CDR3 amino acids: CASSLASRAGLGQYF. CDR3 DNA: TGTGCCAGCAGCTTGGCTTCCAGGGCAGGGTTAGGGCAGTATTTT.

This clone has only one observation. The chain employs TRBV7-6 and TRBJ2-1, with 7 bases lining up with TRBD1. The trim removed 5 bases at V and 6 bases at J, leaving 13 bases unmatched. The CDR3 is 16 amino acids. Germline values: CDR1 SGHVS, CDR2 FNYEAQ. The CDR3 region is CASSQGPGTALNEQFF. The CDR3 nucleotides are TGTGCCAGCAGCCAGGGTCCAGGGACAGCCCTCAATGAGCAGTTCTTC.

This chain links TRBV5-1 with TRBJ2-1; D is perhaps TRBD1 or TRBD2 (5 bases each). V was trimmed by 0 bases and J by 9 bases, leaving 16 bases between them. Germline V gene data show CDR1 as SGHRS and CDR2 as YFSETQ. CDR3 length: 15 residues. The CDR3 region has the DNA TGCGCCAGCAGCTTGGCCCAGGCTAGCCAGGGTGAGCAGTTCTTC. This gives the protein CASSLAQASQGEQFF.

This clone has a handful of counts. This chain joins TRBV6-5 and TRBJ2-7; tentatively, D is TRBD1 (6 bases). The CDR3 is made up of 12 amino acids. The germline V gene encodes CDR1 MNHEY and CDR2 SVGAGI. V was cut by 10 bases and J by 2 bases, with 12 bases left in between. The CDR3 is CATMGHAYEQYF. The CDR3 DNA is TGTGCCACCATGGGACACGCCTACGAGCAGTACTTC.

This clone was seen just once. The chain links TRBV30 to TRBJ1-1, with D possibly being TRBD1 (5 bases). From germline, CDR1 is GTSNPN and CDR2 SVGIG (reference sequence). There are 13 residues in the CDR3. Trimming took 4 bases from V and 1 from J, leaving 10 bases between them. The CDR3 protein is CAWKKQENTEAFF. CDR3 bases: TGTGCCTGGAAAAAACAGGAGAACACTGAAGCTTTCTTT.

The chain links TRBV5-1 to TRBJ2-5; D uncertain. The CDR3 runs 13 residues. V was clipped by 2 bases and J by 5 bases, with 10 bases between them. Germline V gene lookup returns CDR1 SGHRS and CDR2 YFSETQ. CDR3 protein: CASSFSTPETQYF. In nucleotides, the CDR3 is TGCGCCAGCAGCTTCAGTACGCCGGAGACCCAGTACTTC. The full variable domain, completed using reference TRBV5-1 and TRBJ2-5, is KAGVTQTPRYLIKTRGQQVTLSCSPISGHRSVSWYQQTPGQGLQFLFEYFSETQRNKGNFPGRFSGRQFSNSRSEMNVSTLELGDSALYLCASSFSTPETQYFGPGTRLLVL.

CDR3 protein: CASSLGPSELELFF. CDR3 coding DNA: TGTGCCAGCAGCTTAGGGCCAAGCGAATTGGAGCTGTTTTTT. The chain carries TRBV11-3 and TRBJ2-2; D is undetermined. V shed 1 base and J shed 10 bases, with 13 bases lying between them. This CDR3 has 14 amino acids. Germline CDR1 SGHNT, CDR2 YENEEA.

Many counts were recorded for this clone. J is TRBJ2-7 and V is TRBV7-9; D is undetermined. V gave up 1 base and J gave up 3 bases, with 13 bases separating them. The germline V gene encodes CDR1 SEHNR and CDR2 FQNEAQ (reference sequence). The CDR3 contains 15 residues. CDR3 residues: CASSLEENPYYEQYF. CDR3 DNA sequence: TGTGCCAGCAGCTTAGAAGAAAACCCCTACTACGAGCAGTACTTC.

The chain carries TRBV30 and TRBJ2-2; unclear D gene. The CDR3 spans 13 residues. Germline CDR1 GTSNPN, CDR2 SVGIG (reference sequence). Trimming took off 2 bases at V and 6 bases at J, with 10 bases between the two ends. The CDR3, as DNA: TGTGCCTGGAGTACTGGAGTGGCCGGGGAGCTGTTTTTT. Its translation is CAWSTGVAGELFF.

This chain links TRBV4-3 with TRBJ2-3; a weak D match, TRBD2 (6 bases). CDR3 size: 15 residues. V was clipped by 6 bases and J by 2 bases, with 15 bases between them. Per the germline V gene, CDR1 is LGHNA and CDR2 is YSLEER. CDR3 amino acids: CASRLGRPNTDTQYF. As DNA, the CDR3 is TGCGCCAGCAGGCTCGGGAGACCAAACACAGATACGCAGTATTTT.

The sample holds a few counts of this clone. The chain joins TRBV7-8 to TRBJ1-2; D unresolved. The CDR3 is made up of 14 amino acids. The V end was cut by 3 bases, the J end by 10 bases, with 18 bases between. The germline CDR1 and CDR2 sequences are SGHVS and FQNEAQ. The CDR3 protein is CASSFTGLRVDYTF. The DNA for the CDR3 is TGTGCCAGCAGCTTCACCGGGCTTCGGGTTGACTACACCTTC.

The rearrangement uses TRBV10-3 and TRBJ2-6; no clear D. Germline V gene data show CDR1 as ENHRY and CDR2 as SYGVKD. The CDR3 is made up of 12 amino acids. V dropped 3 bases and J dropped 18 bases, with 15 bases sitting between them. The CDR3 coding sequence is TGTGCCATCAGTGACGAGGCTCGAACCACGACTTTC. Protein product: CAISDEARTTTF.

The chain combines TRBV11-2 with TRBJ2-7; D not certain. The CDR3 totals 12 residues. Germline V gene lookup returns CDR1 SGHAT and CDR2 FQNNGV. Trimming pared 5 bases from V and 1 base from J, leaving 6 bases between. The CDR3 nucleotides are TGTGCCAGCAGCCGTAGTTCCTACGAGCAGTACTTC. Encoded protein: CASSRSSYEQYF. The whole variable domain, filled in from reference TRBV11-2 and TRBJ2-7, reads EAGVAQSPRYKIIEKRQSVAFWCNPISGHATLYWYQQILGQGPKLLIQFQNNGVVDDSQLPKDRFSAERLKGVDSTLKIQPAKLEDSAVYLCASSRSSYEQYFGPGTRLTVT.

The CDR3 loop reads CASREDPGRSRETQYF. The CDR3 coding sequence is TGTGCCAGCAGGGAAGACCCGGGACGGTCCCGAGAGACCCAGTACTTC. This chain joins TRBV5-4 and TRBJ2-5, with D perhaps given as TRBD1 or TRBD2 (5 bases each). Trimming pared 5 bases from V and 4 bases from J, leaving 21 bases between. Germline CDR1 SGHNT, CDR2 YYREEE (reference sequence). The CDR3 spans 16 residues.

In this sample, this clone turned up once. This sequence joins TRBV28 and TRBJ2-6; 9 positions agree with TRBD1. Germline V gene data show CDR1 as MDHEN and CDR2 as SYDVKM. The V segment lost 4 bases and the J segment 0 bases; nucleotides outside the gene matches: 4. CDR3 length: 17 residues. The CDR3 DNA sequence: TGTGCCAGCAGTTGGACAGGGGTAATCTCTGGGGCCAACGTCCTGACTTTC. Amino acid sequence: CASSWTGVISGANVLTF.

The V and J genes are TRBV18 and TRBJ2-3; possible D gene TRBD2, 5 bases. The CDR3 covers 16 residues. V lost 6 bases and J lost 2, with 18 bases in between. Germline lookup yields CDR1 KGHSH and CDR2 LQKENI. The CDR3 reads CASSPGSGRATDTQYF. CDR3 DNA sequence: TGTGCCAGCTCGCCTGGCAGCGGTAGGGCCACAGATACGCAGTATTTT.

This clone appeared a single time. This chain links TRBV6-6 with TRBJ2-7; TRBD1 or TRBD2 may be the D gene (5 bases each). The ends were cut back, 6 bases at V and 3 bases at J, with 12 bases in the middle. CDR3 length: 13 residues. Per the germline V gene, CDR1 is MNHNY and CDR2 is SVGAGI (reference sequence). The CDR3 nucleotides are TGTGCCAGCAGCCAGGGACCAGACTACGAGCAGTACTTC. This gives the protein CASSQGPDYEQYF.

This clone is a singleton in its sample. The chain has TRBV19 and TRBJ2-2; 7 bases fit TRBD1. CDR1 and CDR2 (germline): LNHDA, SQIVND (reference sequence). The CDR3 covers 15 residues. V gave up 3 bases and J gave up 2 bases; unmatched junction bases: 3. The CDR3 region is CASSMRQGNTGELFF. CDR3 in DNA: TGTGCCAGTAGTATGAGACAGGGCAACACCGGGGAGCTGTTTTTT.

The rearrangement uses TRBV5-4 and TRBJ2-1; no firm D call. Germline-derived CDR1 and CDR2 are SGHNT and YYREEE (reference sequence). The CDR3 extends over 14 amino acids. V lost 2 bases, J lost 6 bases, and 12 bases lay in between. The CDR3 coding sequence is TGTGCCAGCAGCTTTTCCAGTTCCGGCAATGAGCAGTTCTTC. It codes for CASSFSSSGNEQFF. Using reference TRBV5-4 and TRBJ2-1 for the parts outside the CDR3, the full variable domain is ETGVTQSPTHLIKTRGQQVTLRCSSQSGHNTVSWYQQALGQGPQFIFQYYREEENGRGNFPPRFSGLQFPNYSSELNVNALELDDSALYLCASSFSSSGNEQFFGPGTRLTVL.

The V and J genes are TRBV29-1 and TRBJ2-1, with D perhaps TRBD2 (6 bases). CDR3 size: 12 residues. In germline, CDR1 is SQVTM, CDR2 ANQGSEA. V lost 5 bases and J lost 7, with 12 bases in between. CDR3 loop: CSVRDLANEQFF. The CDR3 DNA reads TGCAGCGTTCGGGACTTAGCGAATGAGCAGTTCTTC.